The entry that follows covers one T cell receptor beta chain sequence. Its antigen is not known. Libraries were prepared by immunoSEQ multiplex PCR; TCRdb keeps only in-frame clonotypes and omits some of them. The data show over 4,000 clones, around 63% seen once. This specimen comes from a study of CD8 T cell repertoires and HIV-1 epitope variants. V shed 1 base, J shed 8 bases, and the junction held 2 bases outside the gene matches. Germline-derived CDR1 and CDR2 are LGHNA and YNFKEQ. This CDR3 has 12 amino acids. The sequenced sample was cultured CD8+ T cells derived from PBMCs. This clonotype was obtained from a male donor with HIV. The genes are TRBV4-2 and TRBJ2-7, with TRBD2 identical over 7 bases. CDR3 bases: TGTGCCAGCAGCCAAGCGGGGGGACAGCAGTACTTC. Its translation: CASSQAGGQQYF.